This TCR beta chain was sequenced for a study of shared clonotypes between healthy human individuals (dated by TCRdb to the early 2020s). About the investigation overall: A couple of women and a few men aged 18 to 49 years were included in the cohort. For each donor, three plates each were used for CD4 naive and CD4 memory, two plates were used for CD8 naive, and one plate was used for CD8 memory. To estimate repertoire size and how much clonotypes are shared between individuals, the study performed deep sequencing of blood TCR repertoires from roughly five healthy adults. To increase sequencing depth and limit assay-specific biases, different laboratories used diverse techniques to prepare libraries and sequence TCR repertoires. Per donor, leukapheresis produced somewhere between about 0.94 and 9.5 billion PBMCs. What the research found in general, with its limitations: About 5% of naive CD4, 3.5% of naive CD8, about 2.4% of memory CD4, and less than 0.45% of memory CD8 clonotypes were shared across a few donors. Pairwise subsampling led to the expectation that sequencing depth would affect the degree of clonotype sharing among donors. Sampling was limited to blood, and TCR repertoires in tissue likely differ from TCR repertoires in blood. Incomplete sequencing was indicated by rarefaction of sorted-subset datasets, despite the large sequencing depth. Naive subsets generally had larger estimated clonotype richness than memory subsets. Because the study included only a small number of donors, the genetic and exposure-history diversity represented was limited. Higher generation probabilities were observed for clonotypes shared by all four sorted-subset donors than for non-shared clonotypes.

Taken from the germline V gene, the CDR1 and CDR2 loops are MDHEN and SYDVKM. The CDR3 runs 14 residues from the cysteine to the phenylalanine. Of all the DNA, just the CDR3 is kept, 42 bases in frame from base 1. The junction carries 11 bases between V and J, which are trimmed by 1 base and 5 bases respectively. Using the deep immunoSEQ assay, TCR CDR3 regions were amplified from genomic DNA by multiplex PCR. Extracted genomic DNA from each cell subset was distributed evenly across all wells of several immunoSEQ 96-well plates, and each plate was treated as a replicate. For sorted subsets, approximately 210 ng of genomic DNA, equivalent to 25,000 to 35,000 T cell genomes, went into each replicate PCR. The purified libraries were quantified using a Qubit 3.0 fluorometer, sized with a Bioanalyzer 2100, and then quantified again using the KAPA Library Quantification kit. Every immunoSEQ 96-well plate was sequenced on a separate single-read 150-cycle Illumina NextSeq 550 flow cell. On the authors' methods: The immunoSEQ output contained only junctional sequences without quality scores, so filtering could not match that applied to full-length reads. To assign V/J genes and CDR3, sequences were annotated using PyIR, a Python wrapper for IgBLAST v1.9, with IMGT germline references. Any read was removed if the V/J assignment was weak (E-value above 1e-6), the CDR3 was missing, or the read contained stop codons, out-of-frame junctions, or ambiguous translated residues. V3J clonotypes were defined as sequences sharing an identical inferred V gene, J gene, and CDR3 amino acid sequence. To compute the percentage overlap between repertoires, the number of shared unique clonotypes was divided by the size of the smaller repertoire. RTK rarefaction, the Chao1 estimator, and Recon v2.1 estimates of unobserved clonotypes were used to assess repertoire richness. Generation probabilities for all TCRbeta clonotypes obtained by the gDNA method from a handful of donors were computed using OLGA. The clones in this table, taken by TCRdb from immuneACCESS, are in-frame only. Not every clone is retained; where verified, under half of the shortfall comes from an unresolved V gene, and the cause of the rest is unknown. V, J and clone size are those of that table, while D and trimming were read from the DNA. The sample includes about 1.4 million clones, with about 96% observed a single time. The ten largest make up roughly 1.2% of the sample.

The donors were healthy, HIV-negative adults with no recently reported acute infections or vaccinations. Every donor was a Caucasian adult residing in Nashville, Tennessee, USA. CD4+ T cells were enriched through magnetic negative selection, after which naive cells were positively selected on CD45RA and the remaining negative fraction served as the memory subset. After blood collection by leukapheresis, PBMCs were isolated using Ficoll-Histopaque density gradient centrifugation and then cryopreserved in the vapor phase of liquid nitrogen. Analytical flow cytometry was used to check the purity and quantity of every magnetically sorted T cell population. From each sorted fraction, genomic DNA was isolated and quantified by UV absorbance on a Nanodrop 2000c. A word on this clone: The clone's antigen remains unknown. No per-base quality is available; no much larger clone lies one base away. This sample also contains other DNA sequences that code for the same CDR3.

This sequence was found in a man aged 25 to 40 in good health. Here the chain combines TRBV28 and TRBJ1-1; confidence is insufficient to name the D gene. Input material: naive CD4+ T cells sorted from blood. Sample cell subset or site, as interpreted from the label and publication: CD45RA+ positively selected. The bases read TGTGCCAGCAGTTTATTAGGCAGTAGGACTGAAGCTTTCTTT. The translation is CASSLLGSRTEAFF.